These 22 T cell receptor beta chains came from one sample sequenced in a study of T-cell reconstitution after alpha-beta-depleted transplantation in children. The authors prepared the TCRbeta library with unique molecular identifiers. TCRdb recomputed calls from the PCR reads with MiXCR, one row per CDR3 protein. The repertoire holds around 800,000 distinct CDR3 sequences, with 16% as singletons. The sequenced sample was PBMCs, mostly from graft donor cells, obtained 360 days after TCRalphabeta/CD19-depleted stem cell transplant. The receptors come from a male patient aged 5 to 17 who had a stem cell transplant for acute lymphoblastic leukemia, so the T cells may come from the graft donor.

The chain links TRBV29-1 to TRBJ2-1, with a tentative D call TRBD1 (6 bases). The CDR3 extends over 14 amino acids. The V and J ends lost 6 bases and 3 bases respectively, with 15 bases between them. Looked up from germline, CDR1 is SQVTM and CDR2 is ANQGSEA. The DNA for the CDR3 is TGCAGCGTCCTCAGGGGCGCGAGCTACAATGAGCAGTTCTTC. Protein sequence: CSVLRGASYNEQFF.

The CDR3 sequence: CASSQAGQEKLFF. The CDR3 DNA sequence: TGCGCCAGCAGCCAAGCCGGACAGGAAAAACTGTTTTTT. The chain employs TRBV4-1 and TRBJ1-4, with D perhaps TRBD1 (6 bases). The CDR3 totals 13 residues. Trimming took 1 base from V and 8 from J, leaving 8 bases between them. CDR1 MGHRA and CDR2 YSYEKL come from the germline V gene.

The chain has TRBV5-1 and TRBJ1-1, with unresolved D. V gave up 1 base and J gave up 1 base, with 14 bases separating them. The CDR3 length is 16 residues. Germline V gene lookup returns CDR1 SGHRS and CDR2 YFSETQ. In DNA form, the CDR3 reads TGCGCCAGCAGCTTGAGGTCTGGGAAAGGGAACACTGAAGCTTTCTTT. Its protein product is CASSLRSGKGNTEAFF.

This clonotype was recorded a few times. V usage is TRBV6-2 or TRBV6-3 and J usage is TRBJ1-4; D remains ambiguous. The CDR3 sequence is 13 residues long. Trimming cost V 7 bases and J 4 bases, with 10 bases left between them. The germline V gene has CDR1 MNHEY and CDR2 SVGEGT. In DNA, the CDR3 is TGTGCCAGCAAAAGGCTCCTTAATGAAAAACTGTTTTTT. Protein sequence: CASKRLLNEKLFF.

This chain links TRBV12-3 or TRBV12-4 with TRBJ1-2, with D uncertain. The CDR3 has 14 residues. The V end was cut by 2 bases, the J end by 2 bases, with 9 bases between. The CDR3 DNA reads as TGTGCCAGCAGTTTATGGAACAGCAACTATGGCTACACCTTC. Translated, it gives CASSLWNSNYGYTF.

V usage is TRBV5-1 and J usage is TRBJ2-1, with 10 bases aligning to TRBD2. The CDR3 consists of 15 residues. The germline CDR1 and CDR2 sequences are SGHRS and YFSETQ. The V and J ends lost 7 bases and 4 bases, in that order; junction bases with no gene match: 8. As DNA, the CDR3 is TGCGCCAGCGAACTAGGACTAGCGGTTTACAATGAGCAGTTCTTC. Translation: CASELGLAVYNEQFF.

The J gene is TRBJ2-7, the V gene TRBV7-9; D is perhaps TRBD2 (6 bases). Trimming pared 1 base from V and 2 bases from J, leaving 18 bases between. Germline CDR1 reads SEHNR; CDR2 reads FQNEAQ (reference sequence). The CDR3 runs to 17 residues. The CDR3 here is CASSLGAGRSRTYEQYF. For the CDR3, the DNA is TGTGCCAGCAGCTTAGGGGCTGGGAGGAGCAGGACCTACGAGCAGTACTTC.

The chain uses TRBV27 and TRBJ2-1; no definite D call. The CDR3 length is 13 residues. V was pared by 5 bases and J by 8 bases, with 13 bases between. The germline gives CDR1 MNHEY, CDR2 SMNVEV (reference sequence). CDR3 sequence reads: CASSLTPVDEQFF. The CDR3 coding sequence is TGTGCCAGCAGTCTTACGCCGGTGGATGAGCAGTTCTTC.

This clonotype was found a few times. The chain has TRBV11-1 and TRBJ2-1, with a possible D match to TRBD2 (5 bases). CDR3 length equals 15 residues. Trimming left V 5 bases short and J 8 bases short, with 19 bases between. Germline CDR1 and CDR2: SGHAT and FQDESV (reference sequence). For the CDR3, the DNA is TGTGCCAGCAGCCTACAAGCCCAGAGGGTAGATGAGCAGTTCTTC. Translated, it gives CASSLQAQRVDEQFF.

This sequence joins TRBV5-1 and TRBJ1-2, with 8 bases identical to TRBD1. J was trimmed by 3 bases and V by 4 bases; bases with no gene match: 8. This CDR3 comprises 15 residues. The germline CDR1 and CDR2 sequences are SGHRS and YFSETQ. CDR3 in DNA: TGCGCCAGCAGCGGTGGACAGGGCGTAGACTATGGCTACACCTTC. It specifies CASSGGQGVDYGYTF.

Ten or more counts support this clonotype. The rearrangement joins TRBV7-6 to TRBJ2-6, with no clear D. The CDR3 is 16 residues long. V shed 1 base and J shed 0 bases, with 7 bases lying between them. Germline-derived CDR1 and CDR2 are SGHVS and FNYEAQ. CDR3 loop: CASSLDGSSGANVLTF. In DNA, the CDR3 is TGTGCCAGCAGCTTAGATGGCAGCTCTGGGGCCAACGTCCTGACTTTC. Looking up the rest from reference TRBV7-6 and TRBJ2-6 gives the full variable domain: GAGVSQSPRYKVTKRGQDVALRCDPISGHVSLYWYRQALGQGPEFLTYFNYEAQQDKSGLPNDRFSAERPEGSISTLTIQRTEQRDSAMYRCASSLDGSSGANVLTFGAGSRLTVL.

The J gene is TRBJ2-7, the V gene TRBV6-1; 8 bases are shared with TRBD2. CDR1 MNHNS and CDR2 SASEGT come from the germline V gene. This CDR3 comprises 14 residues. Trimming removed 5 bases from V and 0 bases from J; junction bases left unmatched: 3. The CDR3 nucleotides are TGTGCCAGCAGTCGAGCGGGAGTCTCCTACGAGCAGTACTTC. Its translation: CASSRAGVSYEQYF.

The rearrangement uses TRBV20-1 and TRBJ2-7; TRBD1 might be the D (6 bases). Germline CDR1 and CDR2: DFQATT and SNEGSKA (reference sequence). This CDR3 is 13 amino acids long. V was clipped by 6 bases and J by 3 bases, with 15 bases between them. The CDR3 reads CSAFRGIDYEQYF. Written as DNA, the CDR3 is TGCAGTGCGTTCAGGGGAATTGACTACGAGCAGTACTTC.

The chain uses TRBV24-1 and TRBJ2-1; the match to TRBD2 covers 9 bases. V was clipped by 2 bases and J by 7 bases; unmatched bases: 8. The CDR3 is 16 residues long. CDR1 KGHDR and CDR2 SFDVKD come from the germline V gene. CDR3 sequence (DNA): TGTGCCACCAGTGATTCCTGGACTAGCGACTTTAATGAGCAGTTCTTC. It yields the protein CATSDSWTSDFNEQFF.

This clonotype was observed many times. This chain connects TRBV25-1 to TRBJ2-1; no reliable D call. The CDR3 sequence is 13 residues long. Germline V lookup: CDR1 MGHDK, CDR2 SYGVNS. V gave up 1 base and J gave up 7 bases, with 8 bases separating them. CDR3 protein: CASSEFYPNEQFF. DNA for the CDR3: TGTGCCAGCAGTGAATTTTACCCAAATGAGCAGTTCTTC.

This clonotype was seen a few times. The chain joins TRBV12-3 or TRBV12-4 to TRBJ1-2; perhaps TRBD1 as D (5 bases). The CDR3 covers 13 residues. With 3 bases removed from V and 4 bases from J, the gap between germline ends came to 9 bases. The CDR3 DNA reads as TGTGCCAGCAGTTTGTGGGGCCTCTATGGCTACACCTTC. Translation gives CASSLWGLYGYTF.

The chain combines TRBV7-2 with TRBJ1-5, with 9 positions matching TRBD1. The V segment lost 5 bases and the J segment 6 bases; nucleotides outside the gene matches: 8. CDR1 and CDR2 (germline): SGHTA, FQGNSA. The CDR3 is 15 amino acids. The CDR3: CASSVNTGGFQPQHF. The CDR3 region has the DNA TGTGCCAGCAGCGTTAATACAGGGGGCTTTCAGCCCCAGCATTTT.

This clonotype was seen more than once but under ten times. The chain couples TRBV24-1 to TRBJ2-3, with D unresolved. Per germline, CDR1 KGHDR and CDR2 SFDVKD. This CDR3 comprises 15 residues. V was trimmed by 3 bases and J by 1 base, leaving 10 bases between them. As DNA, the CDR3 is TGTGCCACCAGTGATGCTGGGGAAGGCACAGATACGCAGTATTTT. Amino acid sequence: CATSDAGEGTDTQYF.

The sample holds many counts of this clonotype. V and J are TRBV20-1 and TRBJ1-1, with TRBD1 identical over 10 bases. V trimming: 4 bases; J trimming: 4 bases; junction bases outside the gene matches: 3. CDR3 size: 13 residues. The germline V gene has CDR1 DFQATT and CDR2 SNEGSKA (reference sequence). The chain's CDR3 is CSAIDRGPTEAFF. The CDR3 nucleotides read TGCAGTGCTATAGACAGGGGGCCCACTGAAGCTTTCTTT.

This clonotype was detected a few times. The CDR3 loop reads CASSRPGTKYEQYF. Here the CDR3 DNA reads TGCGCCAGCAGCCGGCCCGGGACCAAATACGAGCAGTACTTC. The chain employs TRBV4-1 and TRBJ2-7, with D perhaps given as TRBD1 or TRBD2 (5 bases each). Germline CDR1 and CDR2: MGHRA and YSYEKL. V lost 4 bases and J 4 bases, leaving 14 bases between the germline ends. This CDR3 contains 14 residues.

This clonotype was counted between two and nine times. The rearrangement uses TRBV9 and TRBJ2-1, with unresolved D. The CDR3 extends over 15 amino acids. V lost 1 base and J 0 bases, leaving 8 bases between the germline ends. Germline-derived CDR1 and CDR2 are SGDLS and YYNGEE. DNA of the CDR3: TGTGCCAGCAGCGTATTGGCGACCTCCTACAATGAGCAGTTCTTC. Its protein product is CASSVLATSYNEQFF.

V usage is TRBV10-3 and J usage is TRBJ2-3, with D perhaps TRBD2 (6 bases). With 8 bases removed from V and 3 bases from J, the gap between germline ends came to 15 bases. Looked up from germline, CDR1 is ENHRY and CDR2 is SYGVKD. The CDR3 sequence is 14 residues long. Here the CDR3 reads CAIGGASVTDTQYF. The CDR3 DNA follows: TGTGCCATCGGAGGGGCTAGCGTAACAGATACGCAGTATTTT.